The 17 T cell receptor beta chains below were found in one sample sequenced in a study of response to subunit inactivated influenza vaccine. One entry per CDR3 protein, called by TCRdb with MiXCR from the RT-PCR reads. The data hold roughly 760,000 distinct CDR3 sequences, with about 20% observed a single time. The sequencing used PBMCs from blood, collected roughly 5 days after vaccination. The receptor set was obtained from a man between 50 and 59 years old who received an inactivated influenza vaccine.

The rearrangement joins TRBV27 to TRBJ2-2, with no clear D. The CDR3 covers 15 residues. Deletions cut 6 bases from V and 6 bases from J, with 17 bases between. Germline CDR1 is MNHEY and CDR2 is SMNVEV (reference sequence). The DNA for the CDR3 is TGTGCCAGCAGCTCGGTTTCTAACGTCCCCGGGGAGCTGTTTTTT. Protein: CASSSVSNVPGELFF.

V usage is TRBV29-1 and J usage is TRBJ2-7; 7 positions agree with TRBD1. CDR3 length: 13 amino acids. Germline V gene sequence: CDR1 SQVTM, CDR2 ANQGSEA. The ends lost 6 bases at V and 0 bases at J; junction bases unmatched: 5. The CDR3 DNA reads TGCAGCGTCGTGGGGACAGACTCCTACGAGCAGTACTTC. Protein: CSVVGTDSYEQYF.

This clonotype was counted only a few times. The chain joins TRBV7-3 to TRBJ2-2, with D maybe TRBD2 (6 bases). Per germline, CDR1 SGHTA and CDR2 FQGTGA. V was shortened by 5 bases and J by 1 base, with 14 bases between the two germline ends. The CDR3 is made up of 16 amino acids. The CDR3 nucleotides read TGTGCCAGCAGCCCTCCCGGGGGAGAGAACACCGGGGAGCTGTTTTTT. This gives the protein CASSPPGGENTGELFF.

The chain couples TRBV10-3 to TRBJ1-1; 8 positions match TRBD1. Trimming removed 10 bases from V and 4 bases from J; junction bases left unmatched: 8. This CDR3 contains 13 residues. Germline V gene data show CDR1 as ENHRY and CDR2 as SYGVKD. The CDR3 coding sequence is TGTGCCAATCAGGGGGCTCGGGGCACTGAAGCTTTCTTT. It is translated as CANQGARGTEAFF.

This clonotype came up a few times. V and J are TRBV27 and TRBJ2-7, with a weak D call TRBD2 (5 bases). The germline gives CDR1 MNHEY, CDR2 SMNVEV (reference sequence). Trimming pared 2 bases from V and 5 bases from J, leaving 19 bases between. The CDR3 is 16 residues long. The CDR3 protein is CASSLTLIYFGDEQYF. The CDR3 nucleotides are TGTGCCAGCAGTTTAACTTTAATCTATTTCGGGGACGAGCAGTACTTC.

The rearrangement uses TRBV12-3 or TRBV12-4 and TRBJ2-1, with 10 positions matching TRBD2. The CDR3 is 14 residues long. The V segment lost 5 bases and the J segment 6 bases; nucleotides outside the gene matches: 4. CDR3 sequence: CASSPSGGANEQFF. The CDR3 bases are TGTGCCAGCAGTCCAAGCGGGGGGGCCAATGAGCAGTTCTTC.

This chain connects TRBV6-2 or TRBV6-3 to TRBJ2-7; D call uncertain. V lost 2 bases to trimming and J lost 3 bases, with 11 bases between them. Germline V gene sequence: CDR1 MNHEY, CDR2 SVGEGT. The CDR3 consists of 14 residues. The CDR3 nucleotides read TGTGCCAGCAGTTACGGCGTAGGCCTCTACGAGCAGTACTTC. This translates into CASSYGVGLYEQYF.

Points on this clonotype: At one boundary the junction diverges from the germline segment, which might be a read error. The V and J genes are TRBV2 and TRBJ1-2; perhaps TRBD1 as D (6 bases). Germline V gene lookup returns CDR1 SNHLY and CDR2 FYNNEI. This CDR3 is built from 17 residues. The CDR3 spells CTSSPFRSRGGNYGYTF. CDR3 bases: TGTACCAGCAGTCCATTTCGGAGCAGGGGCGGAAACTATGGCTACACCTTC.

The rearrangement links TRBV5-8 to TRBJ1-2; a weak D match, TRBD1 (5 bases). Germline V gene lookup returns CDR1 SGHTS and CDR2 YDEGEE. Trimming stripped 9 bases from V and 4 bases from J, with 19 bases between. This CDR3 contains 14 residues. The CDR3 DNA sequence: TGTGCCACCGCAAGGGGAGGGCCATTCTATGGCTACACCTTC. This codes for CATARGGPFYGYTF. The entire variable domain, with the rest obtained from reference TRBV5-8 and TRBJ1-2, is as follows: EAGVTQSPTHLIKTRGQQATLRCSPISGHTSVYWYQQALGLGLQFLLWYDEGEERNRGNFPPRFSGRQFPNYSSELNVNALELEDSALYLCATARGGPFYGYTFGSGTRLTVV.

The chain combines TRBV7-8 with TRBJ2-3; D uncertain. Per the germline V gene, CDR1 is SGHVS and CDR2 is FQNEAQ. V was trimmed by 5 bases and J by 8 bases, leaving 14 bases between them. The CDR3 totals 13 residues. The CDR3 coding sequence is TGTGCCAGCAGCGATCCCCATAGTGGTACGCAGTATTTT. Protein: CASSDPHSGTQYF.

The chain recombines TRBV4-3 with TRBJ1-4; TRBD1 agrees at 7 bases. The CDR3 consists of 16 residues. Looked up from germline, CDR1 is LGHNA and CDR2 is YSLEER. V shed 4 bases, J shed 8 bases, and the junction held 13 bases outside the gene matches. In DNA form, the CDR3 reads TGCGCCAGCAGCCGAGACTACAGGGGCAACTGGGAAAAACTGTTTTTT. Protein sequence: CASSRDYRGNWEKLFF.

This clonotype was seen a few times. This chain uses TRBV6-2 or TRBV6-3 with TRBJ1-5; the match to TRBD1 covers 7 bases. The CDR3 is 15 residues long. Germline lookup yields CDR1 MNHEY and CDR2 SVGEGT. The trim removed 6 bases at V and 3 bases at J, leaving 8 bases unmatched. The CDR3 reads CASRRTGAHNQPQHF. The CDR3 bases are TGTGCCAGCAGGAGAACAGGGGCTCACAATCAGCCCCAGCATTTT.

This clonotype occurred a few times. This rearrangement joins TRBV18 to TRBJ2-3; the D gene is possibly TRBD1 (5 bases). This CDR3 region has 14 residues. The germline V and J ends were trimmed by 5 bases and 0 bases, with 9 bases remaining between them. Germline CDR1 KGHSH, CDR2 LQKENI. The CDR3, as DNA: TGTGCCAGCTCATCACAGGATAGCACAGATACGCAGTATTTT. Translating it yields CASSSQDSTDTQYF. Full variable domain (outside the CDR3, taken from reference TRBV18 and TRBJ2-3): NAGVMQNPRHLVRRRGQEARLRCSPMKGHSHVYWYRQLPEEGLKFMVYLQKENIIDESGMPKERFSAEFPKEGPSILRIQQVVRGDSAAYFCASSSQDSTDTQYFGPGTRLTVL.

Points on this clonotype: A junction end diverges from the germline sequence, so it may reflect a read error. The rearrangement uses TRBV20-1 and TRBJ2-1; D is possibly TRBD1 (6 bases). Germline-derived CDR1 and CDR2 are DFQATT and SNEGSKA (reference sequence). CDR3 length equals 10 residues. CDR3 coding DNA: TGCAGTGCTATAACACAGGGTATGATCTTC. It yields the protein CSAITQGMIF.

The CDR3 nucleotides are TGTGCCAGTAGTTCTCCCGGACAGGGCTACTATGGCTACACCTTC. Amino acids: CASSSPGQGYYGYTF. This sequence joins TRBV19 and TRBJ1-2; 8 nucleotides match TRBD1. The CDR3 has 15 amino acids. Trimming cost V 5 bases and J 3 bases; bases outside gene matches: 8. Germline lookup yields CDR1 LNHDA and CDR2 SQIVND (reference sequence).

This chain joins TRBV7-6 and TRBJ2-2, with D possibly matching TRBD2 (6 bases). Looked up from germline, CDR1 is SGHVS and CDR2 is FNYEAQ. V dropped 6 bases and J dropped 2 bases, with 16 bases sitting between them. The CDR3 spans 16 residues. CDR3 nucleotide sequence: TGTGCCAGCAGAGAGACCATAGGACTAAACACCGGGGAGCTGTTTTTT. Translation gives CASRETIGLNTGELFF.

This clonotype was found a few times. This CDR3 reads CASSLDGRRLYGYTF. CDR3 DNA: TGTGCCAGCAGCTTAGATGGCAGGAGACTCTATGGCTACACCTTC. The chain carries TRBV7-9 and TRBJ1-2, with D unclear. V was pared by 1 base and J by 4 bases, with 13 bases between. The CDR3 contains 15 residues. Germline V lookup: CDR1 SEHNR, CDR2 FQNEAQ (reference sequence).